This T cell receptor (beta chain) was recovered during a study of T cells in Graves' hyperthyroidism and ophthalmopathy. Whole-study context: Prior to any treatment, at the point of initial diagnosis, peripheral blood was collected.

Amplified TCR beta CDR3 regions came from RNA transcripts. Primed by the HTBI set, a first-round RT-PCR was run on the TCR CDR3. TCRdb reprocessed the multiplex PCR reads with MiXCR, giving one entry per CDR3 protein. The sample yields roughly 420,000 distinct CDR3 sequences, 15% to 17% seen once. V lost 4 bases and J lost 2, with 11 bases in between. The CDR3 is 13 amino acids. Germline CDR1 reads GTSNPN; CDR2 reads SVGIG (reference sequence). Worth noting for this clonotype: Its matching antigen is unknown.

Study outcomes and limitations: From stable hyperthyroidism, ophthalmopathy was set apart by a 13 V-J model.

It was uncontrolled infection, other autoimmune disease, pregnancy or lactation that excluded patients. Every diagnosis used clinical symptoms, serum thyroxine and TRAb, thyroid ultrasound and orbital computed tomography. This rearrangement joins TRBV30 to TRBJ1-1; D not resolved. The sequencing sample was made of blood. This clonotype originated in a woman in her late teens or twenties with Graves' hyperthyroidism. The CDR3 region has the DNA TGTGCCTGGATTTTACAGAGAAACACTGAAGCTTTCTTT. Amino acid sequence: CAWILQRNTEAFF.